This note documents a single T cell receptor (beta chain) sequence. Its target is unknown. The sample belongs to a study of cytomegalovirus exposure and HLA in healthy donors. At the level of the study: There were 75 million to 95 million unique TCRs (from HLA-typed donors) in an early data release.

It was with 60 Vbeta and 13 Jbeta primers that the PCR ran. Assay used: immunoSEQ multiplex PCR; TCRdb lists only in-frame clones, some missing. The sample shows over 85,000 clones, around 57% of them seen only once. CDR3 length: 16 amino acids. Looked up from germline, CDR1 is WSHSY and CDR2 is SAAADI. J gave up 6 bases and V 0 bases, and 7 bases lay outside the gene matches. Findings and limits, study-wide: Per published reports, the classifier diagnosed cytomegalovirus status with high specificity and sensitivity.

Donors in the study were healthy people who gave bone marrow. The gene calls are TRBV10-2 and TRBJ2-2; the match to TRBD2 covers 7 bases. Sequenced sample: PBMCs. This clonotype was obtained from a human donor in good health. CDR3 nucleotides: TGCGCCAGCAGTGAGTCGGGGAGGGCGCGGGCCGGGGAGCTGTTTTTT. Translation: CASSESGRARAGELFF.